This T cell receptor (beta chain) originates from a study of beta chain features in type 1 diabetes (dated by TCRdb to 2016 to 2019). Regarding the complete study: Mean age, gender distribution, total cell number and subset yield did not differ between patients and healthy donors. A total of 85 million to 140 million sorted cells were examined across all samples, and a strong correlation was observed between cell number per subset and RNA yield. In the study, TCRB repertoires of sorted circulating CD4+ T cell subsets from recently diagnosed type 1 diabetes patients were compared with those of matched healthy donors. Regulatory and stem cell-like memory subsets were obtained from only 8 patients and roughly eight healthy donors, while naive and central memory subsets were obtained from all 30 or so donors. Points the paper makes about the study in general: Only small numbers of individuals were included in the HLA sub-analyses, which left unresolved whether HLA type had any influence on TCRB rearrangement. Sequencing cDNA rather than genomic DNA could over-represent highly expressing activated cells, although activation and CD3 levels did not differ between groups. At VDJ recombination sites, type 1 diabetes patients had fewer insertions and more deleted nucleotides, which implies abnormalities in thymic rearrangement. In all four CD4+ subsets, TCRB CDR3 length was moderately but significantly shorter in type 1 diabetes patients. PCR may preferentially amplify shorter templates, but because patient and control samples were amplified and corrected together, any resulting skew would affect both groups equally. Naive, central memory and regulatory TCRB repertoires appeared to be more similar among patients than among healthy donors.

Each donor gave one peripheral blood draw, averaging approximately 120 mL, which was collected into heparinised tubes. Naive, central memory, regulatory and stem cell-like memory CD4+ T cells were sorted on a BD FACSAria II using a panel including CD45RO, CCR7, CD25, CD127, CD95 and CD27. Every sorted population had a purity above 95%. PBMCs were isolated right away by Lymphoprep density gradient centrifugation and were stained directly, without culture. So that batch effects would be minimized, each experiment stained and sorted samples in pairs, pairing one healthy donor with one patient. With respect to this clone: Which antigen it targets is not known. Within one base of it there is no much larger clone, and no base qualities were kept.

All of the isolated RNA was reverse transcribed with the High Capacity cDNA Reverse Transcription Kit, so expressed TCRB transcripts were sequenced. Naive, central memory and regulatory T cell samples underwent deep immunoSEQ sequencing, averaging roughly 3.4 million total reads per sample. Sorted cells were lysed in RLT buffer and RNA was extracted with DNase-treated RNeasy Micro or Mini kits, depending on cell number. Each cell subset was processed on its own to prevent cross-contamination, while patient and healthy donor samples were processed together. The immunoSEQ multiplex PCR was used to amplify TCRB sequences from cDNA, generating 87-bp fragments that spanned the CDR3 region. Amplicons were sequenced on the Illumina HiSeq platform. From the authors' description of their analysis: PCR bias was computationally corrected using synthetic template baselines, reads within Hamming distance 2 were collapsed, and singletons that could not be merged were discarded. Reads were aligned against IMGT to assign V, D and J genes, CDR3 length and insertions or deletions at six rearrangement sites. Within each subset, clonotype counts were normalized to sorted cell number, after which true diversity and Gini coefficients were computed with the tcR R package. The overlap coefficient, calculated on TCRB nucleotide sequences, was used to measure repertoire sharing. As a proxy for the pre-selection repertoire, out-of-frame TCRB sequences from naive cells were analyzed. TCRdb obtained this table from immuneACCESS and retained in-frame rearrangements with V and J assigned. These tables miss some clones; where compared with another copy, unresolved V genes account for less than half of the shortfall, and the remainder is unexplained. The V and J calls and the clone size are those of that table, but D and trimming were determined from the DNA. The sample table records 200,000 to 250,000 clones; approximately 70% of these occur just once. About 0.051% of the sample rests with the top ten.

V is reduced by 1 base and J by 6 bases, leaving a spacing of 7 bases between them. CDR1 and CDR2 are drawn from the germline V gene (reference sequence): GTSNPN, SVGIG. The CDR3, from cysteine to phenylalanine, totals 13 residues. Left in the record is the CDR3 DNA by itself, 39 bases read in frame from the first base. This receptor was taken from a man aged 30-40 years in good health. The chain is encoded by TRBV30 joined to TRBJ1-6, with the D gene uncertain. Sequences were obtained from naive CD4+ T cells from blood. In the paper's terms, the cell subset or site label means: true naive CD4+ T cells. The base sequence is TGTGCCTGGAGTGAACGTCCTAATTCACCCCTCCACTTT. Its translation reads: CAWSERPNSPLHF.